The 5 T cell receptor beta chains reported below all come from one sample, sequenced in a study of T cells in Graves' hyperthyroidism and ophthalmopathy. Amplification targeted TCR beta CDR3 regions from RNA transcripts. The TCR CDR3 was amplified in a first-round RT-PCR using the HTBI primer set. MiXCR was run by TCRdb on the multiplex PCR reads, yielding one entry per CDR3 protein. The repertoire holds a few hundred thousand distinct CDR3 sequences, approximately 15% seen once, with roughly a fifth in the top ten. Sequenced: blood. These receptors were collected from a young woman with Graves' ophthalmopathy.

This clonotype was counted ten times or more. V and J are TRBV7-3 and TRBJ2-3; D perhaps matches TRBD2 (5 bases). The germline V and J ends were trimmed by 3 bases and 1 base, with 8 bases remaining between them. CDR1 and CDR2 (germline): SGHTA, FQGTGA. There are 14 residues in the CDR3. The CDR3 DNA is TGTGCCAGCAGCTTCGATAGCGGCACAGATACGCAGTATTTT. Translating it yields CASSFDSGTDTQYF.

This clonotype has only one observation. The chain recombines TRBV3-1 with TRBJ1-3; 7 nucleotides match TRBD1. Germline V gene data show CDR1 as LGHDT and CDR2 as YNNKEL (reference sequence). There are 15 residues in the CDR3. V lost 1 base and J lost 7; bases outside the gene matches: 7. CDR3 DNA: TGTGCCAGCAGCCAAGTGACAGGGCCCCTGAACACCATATATTTT. This codes for CASSQVTGPLNTIYF. Complete variable domain (other parts from reference TRBV3-1 and TRBJ1-3): DTAVSQTPKYLVTQMGNDKSIKCEQNLGHDTMYWYKQDSKKFLKIMFSYNNKELIINETVPNRFSPKSPDKAHLNLHINSLELGDSAVYFCASSQVTGPLNTIYFGEGSWLTVV.

This clonotype was seen many times. This sequence joins TRBV7-2 and TRBJ2-7; D remains unclear. The germline gives CDR1 SGHTA, CDR2 FQGNSA. This CDR3 has 13 amino acids. V was shortened by 1 base and J by 6 bases, with 10 bases between the two germline ends. DNA of the CDR3: TGTGCCAGCAGCTTAGGTGCCAGCAGCGAGCAGTACTTC. Amino acids: CASSLGASSEQYF.

The V gene is TRBV5-1, the J gene TRBJ2-3; TRBD2 matches 9 bases. The V and J ends lost 0 bases and 2 bases, in that order; junction bases with no gene match: 4. The CDR3 length is 16 residues. Germline V gene lookup returns CDR1 SGHRS and CDR2 YFSETQ. The CDR3 nucleotides read TGCGCCAGCAGCTTGGTGGCTAGCGGGGACACAGATACGCAGTATTTT. Protein sequence: CASSLVASGDTDTQYF.

J is TRBJ1-6 and V is TRBV6-2 or TRBV6-3; 9 nucleotides align to TRBD1. The CDR3 is 13 residues long. The V gene's germline CDR1 is MNHEY and CDR2 SVGEGT. V dropped 6 bases and J dropped 11; count of bases not matched to a gene: 5. The CDR3 loop reads CASRGQGITPLHF. CDR3 sequence (DNA): TGTGCCAGCAGGGGACAGGGAATCACACCCCTCCACTTT.